Listed here are 14 T cell receptor beta chains from one sample, sequenced in a study of patients and donors after allogeneic stem cell transplantation. TCRdb analysed the RT-PCR reads with MiXCR anew, one entry per CDR3 protein. The profile covers 160,000 or so distinct CDR3 sequences, with 24% appearing a single time and roughly 26% taken by the ten largest. The specimen was blood, either unsorted or a sorted T cell fraction (not recorded which). Receptor source: a human donor who was either an allogeneic HSCT recipient or a stem cell or donor lymphocyte infusion donor (not recorded which). It is not recorded whose cells these are; they may come from a transplant donor.

This rearrangement joins TRBV10-3 to TRBJ2-7, with D maybe TRBD1 (6 bases). Germline CDR1 and CDR2: ENHRY and SYGVKD. There are 17 residues in the CDR3. V was pared by 2 bases and J by 2 bases, with 19 bases between. CDR3 loop: CAISENPWTAETYEQYF. CDR3 DNA: TGTGCCATCAGTGAGAACCCTTGGACAGCGGAGACCTACGAGCAGTACTTC.

This chain links TRBV18 with TRBJ1-5; D is ambiguous. The germline V gene encodes CDR1 KGHSH and CDR2 LQKENI. V shed 3 bases and J shed 3 bases, with 9 bases lying between them. CDR3 length: 14 amino acids. DNA for the CDR3: TGTGCCAGCTCACCCAGTGGACTCAATCAGCCCCAGCATTTT. Amino acids: CASSPSGLNQPQHF.

V usage is TRBV20-1 and J usage is TRBJ1-1; D is ambiguous. Per germline, CDR1 DFQATT and CDR2 SNEGSKA (reference sequence). V was trimmed by 3 bases and J by 0 bases, leaving 17 bases between them. This CDR3 contains 16 residues. CDR3 protein: CSARGGSGSMNTEAFF. CDR3 nucleotide sequence: TGCAGTGCTAGGGGAGGGAGCGGTAGTATGAACACTGAAGCTTTCTTT.

V usage is TRBV4-3 and J usage is TRBJ2-1, with 9 bases fitting TRBD2. The CDR3 has 16 amino acids. CDR1 is LGHNA, CDR2 YSLEER, per germline. V gave up 4 bases and J gave up 5 bases; unmatched junction bases: 9. CDR3 protein: CASSLLGIAGDNEQFF. The CDR3 DNA sequence: TGCGCCAGCAGCCTACTTGGGATAGCGGGAGACAATGAGCAGTTCTTC.

In this sample, this clonotype turned up a few times. The chain employs TRBV7-2 and TRBJ2-3; no firm D call. CDR3 length equals 13 residues. CDR1 is SGHTA and CDR2 is FQGNSA in the germline V gene. Trimming stripped 4 bases from V and 10 bases from J, with 15 bases between. The CDR3, as DNA: TGTGCCAGCAGCTCCGCCCCGAACGCGGCGCAGTATTTT. Protein sequence: CASSSAPNAAQYF.

V usage is TRBV21-1 and J usage is TRBJ2-3; TRBD1 is the table's D call and was not checked against the DNA. TRBV21-1 is a listed pseudogene. The CDR3 extends over 16 amino acids. CDR3 nucleotides: TGTGCCAGCACCTCCGGGACCACTACCAGCACAGATACGCAGTATTTT. Its protein product is CASTSGTTTSTDTQYF.

The chain couples TRBV29-1 to TRBJ2-2, with D possibly TRBD1 on 6 matching bases. V lost 3 bases and J 2 bases, leaving 7 bases between the germline ends. The germline gives CDR1 SQVTM, CDR2 ANQGSEA. CDR3 length: 13 residues. The CDR3 DNA follows: TGCAGCGTTGAGGACAGTAACACCGGGGAGCTGTTTTTT. Protein sequence: CSVEDSNTGELFF.

The chain combines TRBV7-8 with TRBJ2-5; D is perhaps TRBD2 (6 bases). CDR1 is SGHVS and CDR2 is FQNEAQ in the germline V gene. V shed 1 base and J shed 2 bases, with 11 bases lying between them. The CDR3 runs to 15 residues. The CDR3 loop reads CASSLGLVGQETQYF. The CDR3 region has the DNA TGTGCCAGCAGCTTAGGACTAGTCGGGCAAGAGACCCAGTACTTC.

The chain recombines TRBV18 with TRBJ2-5; D is perhaps TRBD2 (6 bases). The V end lost 2 bases, the J end lost 4 bases, and 11 bases lay between the germline ends. Germline CDR1 reads KGHSH; CDR2 reads LQKENI. CDR3 length equals 14 residues. This CDR3 reads CASSPAGFGETQYF. Here the CDR3 DNA reads TGTGCCAGCTCACCAGCGGGATTTGGAGAGACCCAGTACTTC.

The chain uses TRBV6-5 and TRBJ2-3, with unresolved D. The germline V gene encodes CDR1 MNHEY and CDR2 SVGAGI. The ends were cut back, 0 bases at V and 0 bases at J, with 10 bases in the middle. The CDR3 contains 16 residues. The CDR3 spells CASSYSRPQSTDTQYF. CDR3 sequence (DNA): TGTGCCAGCAGTTACTCTCGGCCTCAAAGCACAGATACGCAGTATTTT.

This clonotype was seen a handful of times. The chain couples TRBV12-3 or TRBV12-4 to TRBJ2-1; no clear D gene. The CDR3 runs to 13 residues. Trimming removed 7 bases from V and 4 bases from J, with 11 bases in between. CDR3 nucleotide sequence: TGTGCCAGCATCACGGACGGATACAATGAGCAGTTCTTC. This sequence encodes CASITDGYNEQFF.

At least ten counts were recorded for this clonotype. The J gene is TRBJ1-2, the V gene TRBV12-3 or TRBV12-4; 7 bases match TRBD1. The CDR3 loop spans 14 amino acids. The V and J ends lost 5 bases and 0 bases, in that order; junction bases with no gene match: 3. In nucleotides, the CDR3 is TGTGCCAGCAGTCAGGGGGGGCCTAACTATGGCTACACCTTC. It encodes CASSQGGPNYGYTF.

This sequence joins TRBV9 and TRBJ1-1; D uncertain. Germline CDR1 and CDR2: SGDLS and YYNGEE. The V and J ends lost 0 bases and 3 bases respectively, with 9 bases between them. The CDR3 covers 14 residues. CDR3 sequence: CASSVERLDTEAFF. The CDR3 region has the DNA TGTGCCAGCAGCGTAGAACGGCTGGACACTGAAGCTTTCTTT.

This chain uses TRBV5-5 with TRBJ2-1, with TRBD1 matching 9 bases. V was clipped by 2 bases and J by 5 bases; unmatched bases: 8. This CDR3 is 16 amino acids long. Per germline, CDR1 SGHKS and CDR2 YYEKEE (reference sequence). This CDR3 is CASSLIWDRVHNEQFF. CDR3 nucleotides: TGTGCCAGCAGCTTAATTTGGGACAGGGTCCACAATGAGCAGTTCTTC.